The rows below give T cell receptor beta chains drawn from one sample of a study of T cell responses to AZD1222 COVID-19 vaccine. Libraries were prepared by immunoSEQ multiplex PCR; TCRdb keeps only in-frame clonotypes and omits some of them. The data hold some 120,000 clones, with approximately 90% observed a single time. The sequencing used peripheral blood, collected 28 days after the second dose of the MenACWY control vaccine. All receptors derive from an adult who received the MenACWY meningococcal vaccine as a control. Each CDR3 is given with its conserved first and last residue. A D gene is named only where the DNA matches it firmly. Clone size appears in some rows only: once, few, many, or a class for an expanded clone.

D gene	clone size	J gene	V gene	CDR3 DNA	CDR3 protein
NA	NA	TRBJ1-4	TRBV11-2	TGTGCCAGCACCGGGTGGGGTAGTAGTGAAAAACTGTTTTTT	CASTGWGSSEKLFF
TRBD2	NA	TRBJ2-5	TRBV7-9	TGTGCCAGCAGGGGACTTCGGGGGGGTGAAGAGACCCAGTACTTC	CASRGLRGGEETQYF
NA	NA	TRBJ1-1	TRBV4-1	TGCGCCAGCAGCCAAGTGGGTGGGCGGACTGAAGCTTTCTTT	CASSQVGGRTEAFF
NA	NA	TRBJ1-4	TRBV19	TGTGCCAGTAGTTTCTCCCAACAGGGAGAGAGGAATGAAAAACTGTTTTTT	CASSFSQQGERNEKLFF
NA	NA	TRBJ2-1	TRBV7-9	TGTGCCAGCAGCTCGTCCGGCTCCTACAATGAGCAGTTCTTC	CASSSSGSYNEQFF
TRBD1	NA	TRBJ2-7	TRBV19	TGTGCCAGTAGTATCGAGGACAGGGTGGGCTCCGAGCAGTACTTC	CASSIEDRVGSEQYF
TRBD1	NA	TRBJ2-1	TRBV19	TGTGCCACATCGCCCCCCGGGACAGACAATGAGCAGTTCTTC	CATSPPGTDNEQFF
NA	NA	TRBJ1-2	TRBV28	TGTGCCAGCAGTAACCCCTGGGGGCGCGGCTATGGCTACACCTTC	CASSNPWGRGYGYTF
NA	NA	TRBJ1-1	TRBV28	TGTGCCAGCACGGGGGGGAAGAACACTGAAGCTTTCTTT	CASTGGKNTEAFF
TRBD1	NA	TRBJ1-4	TRBV24-1	TGTGCCACCAGTGAATCCGTGGGACAGGGTGAAAAACTGTTTTTT	CATSESVGQGEKLFF
NA	once	TRBJ1-2	TRBV20-1	TGCAGTGCTAGTTGGGGGTGGCAGAACGGCTACACCTTC	CSASWGWQNGYTF
NA	once	TRBJ2-3	TRBV4-3	TGCGCCAGCAGCCAAGTGGGCGGGGCCAACACAGATACGCAGTATTTT	CASSQVGGANTDTQYF
NA	NA	TRBJ1-2	TRBV27	TGTGCCAGCAGTCCCCAATGGGGGACCTATGGCTACACCTTC	CASSPQWGTYGYTF
NA	NA	TRBJ2-2	TRBV5-1	TGCGCCAGCAGGCGGACAGAGAACACCGGGGAGCTGTTTTTT	CASRRTENTGELFF
TRBD1	NA	TRBJ1-1	TRBV18	TGTGCCAGCTCACCGGGACAGGGGGCTCTAAACACTGAAGCTTTCTTT	CASSPGQGALNTEAFF
NA	once	TRBJ2-1	TRBV7-9	TGTGCCAGCAGCTCCGTCTCCAGGTCGGTTGAGCAGTTCTTC	CASSSVSRSVEQFF
NA	NA	TRBJ1-3	TRBV20-1	TGCAGTGCTAGTAAGGGGCCCTCTGGAAACACCATATATTTT	CSASKGPSGNTIYF
TRBD1	once	TRBJ2-2	TRBV6-5	TGTGCCAGCAGCACCGTACAGGGGGCAATCGGGGAGCTGTTTTTT	CASSTVQGAIGELFF
NA	NA	TRBJ1-1	TRBV4-3	TGCGCCAGCAGCCAAAACAGTAACACTGAAGCTTTCTTT	CASSQNSNTEAFF
NA	once	TRBJ2-3	TRBV5-1	TGCGCCAGCAGCTTGCCCCGGGACCGCACAGATACGCAGTATTTT	CASSLPRDRTDTQYF
TRBD2	NA	TRBJ2-1	TRBV9	TGTGCCAGCAGCCGAAGGTCTAGCGGGAATAATGAGCAGTTCTTC	CASSRRSSGNNEQFF
TRBD1	NA	TRBJ2-7	TRBV6-5	TGTGCCAGCAGGGGGACAGGGAGCTACGAGCAGTACTTC	CASRGTGSYEQYF
NA	NA	TRBJ2-7	TRBV28	TGTGCCAGCAGAGAAGGGTCAGGGCCCAACTCCTACGAGCAGTACTTC	CASREGSGPNSYEQYF
NA	NA	TRBJ1-2	TRBV10-3	TGTGCCATCAAGATGGACGCCGGCCGGTATGGCTACACCTTC	CAIKMDAGRYGYTF
NA	few	TRBJ2-3	TRBV21-1	TGTGCCAGCAGCCACCGGGACAAATGCACAGATACGCAGTATTTT	CASSHRDKCTDTQYF
TRBD2	once	TRBJ2-1	TRBV19	TGTGCCAGTAGTCGGGGACTAGCGCCCAATGAGCAGTTCTTC	CASSRGLAPNEQFF
NA	NA	TRBJ1-1	TRBV5-5	TGTGCCAGCAGCTTCGGGTACACTGAAGCTTTCTTT	CASSFGYTEAFF
NA	NA	TRBJ2-1	TRBV27	TGTGCCAGCAGGCTTGGACAGTACAATGAGCAGTTCTTC	CASRLGQYNEQFF
TRBD2	NA	TRBJ2-3	TRBV10-3	TGTGCCCAACGGCGGGAGGGCACAGATACGCAGTATTTT	CAQRREGTDTQYF
NA	once	TRBJ2-1	TRBV3-1/TRBV3-2	TGTGCCAGCAGCCAAGCGACGTTGGGTGAGCAGTTCTTC	CASSQATLGEQFF
NA	NA	TRBJ1-2	TRBV11-2	TGTGCCAGCAGCCTGACTAGAGGGAGACAGGACAACTATGGCTACACCTTC	CASSLTRGRQDNYGYTF
NA	NA	TRBJ2-7	TRBV12-3/TRBV12-4	TGTGCCAGCAGTGGGACCCGGCTTGGTGAGCAGTACTTC	CASSGTRLGEQYF
TRBD1	NA	TRBJ2-3	TRBV7-6	TGTGCCAGCAGCATCGACAGGGACCCAGATACGCAGTATTTT	CASSIDRDPDTQYF
TRBD1	NA	TRBJ2-5	TRBV7-6	TGTGCCAGCAGCCAAGCAAGAAACTCAGGGGGCAAGGAGACCCAGTACTTC	CASSQARNSGGKETQYF
NA	NA	TRBJ1-3	TRBV19	TGTGCCAGCGGACAAGCCAGCTCTGGAAACACCATATATTTT	CASGQASSGNTIYF
TRBD1	NA	TRBJ1-3	TRBV19	TGTGCTGCAGGGGGGCAATCTGGAAACACCATATATTTT	CAAGGQSGNTIYF
NA	once	TRBJ2-2	TRBV24-1	TGTGCCACCAGTGATTTGCCAACAGGGACGGAGCTGTTTTTT	CATSDLPTGTELFF
TRBD1	NA	TRBJ1-2	TRBV27	TGTGCCAGCAGGGGACAGAGCTATGGCTACACCTTC	CASRGQSYGYTF
NA	NA	TRBJ2-7	TRBV6-5	TGTGCCAGCAGCCATCTCTTGCCCGCCTACGAGCAGTACTTC	CASSHLLPAYEQYF
TRBD1	NA	TRBJ2-1	TRBV6-5	TGTGCCAGCAGCTCCTCGAGGACAGGGTACAATGAGCAGTTCTTC	CASSSSRTGYNEQFF
NA	few	TRBJ1-2	TRBV28	TGTGCCAGCAGTTTACCTTGGGGATCCGGCTATGGCTACACCTTC	CASSLPWGSGYGYTF
TRBD1	NA	TRBJ1-1	TRBV28	TGTGCCAGCAGACCTTCCAGGGGGTGGACTGAAGCTTTCTTT	CASRPSRGWTEAFF
NA	NA	TRBJ1-2	TRBV27	TGTGCCAGCAGGCCAGGTCAGAACTATGGCTACACCTTC	CASRPGQNYGYTF
NA	NA	TRBJ1-1	TRBV18	TGTGCCAGCTCACCGCGGGACGGGACGGATGAAGCTTTCTTT	CASSPRDGTDEAFF
NA	NA	TRBJ1-4	TRBV15	TGTGCCACCAGCAAACTCAGGTCTAATGAAAAACTGTTTTTT	CATSKLRSNEKLFF
TRBD2	NA	TRBJ2-4	TRBV2	TGTGCCAGCAGTGAAGCGGGGTCTAGCGGGGTGAGAGCCAAAAACATTCAGTACTTC	CASSEAGSSGVRAKNIQYF
NA	NA	TRBJ2-5	TRBV7-2	TGTGCCAGCAGCTTAGCGGTTATGCGACTGAACATCGGGACCCAGTACTTC	CASSLAVMRLNIGTQYF
TRBD2	NA	TRBJ2-5	TRBV7-2	TGTGCCAGCAGCTTAGTGGGCGGGAGAGCTGAGACCCAGTACTTC	CASSLVGGRAETQYF
NA	NA	TRBJ2-3	TRBV11-2	TGTGCCAGCAGCTCATATATCGGCGGAGATACGCAGTATTTT	CASSSYIGGDTQYF
NA	NA	TRBJ1-2	TRBV19	TGTGCCAGTATTACCATGGGAGGGAACTATGGCTACACCTTC	CASITMGGNYGYTF
NA	NA	TRBJ1-1	TRBV5-8	TGTGCCAGCAGCCGCCCAGGCCAAGTGGGGTCGGGTGCTTTCTTT	CASSRPGQVGSGAFF
TRBD1	NA	TRBJ1-2	TRBV2	TGTGCCAGCAGTCCACAGGGACAGAAAACCTATGGCTACACCTTC	CASSPQGQKTYGYTF
NA	NA	TRBJ1-5	TRBV6-6	TGTGCCAGCAGTTCGCTCGGAAGCAATCAGCCCCAGCATTTT	CASSSLGSNQPQHF
NA	NA	TRBJ2-2	TRBV18	TGTGCCAGCTCACCCCTGGGTCAGAGGACGAACACCGGGGAGCTGTTTTTT	CASSPLGQRTNTGELFF
NA	NA	TRBJ1-5	TRBV27	TGTGCCAGCGGGATAGTAGGGGGGCAGCCCCAGCATTTT	CASGIVGGQPQHF
NA	NA	TRBJ2-2	TRBV27	TGTGCCAGCAGTTTCGGGGGTTCAACCGGGGAGCTGTTTTTT	CASSFGGSTGELFF
NA	NA	TRBJ1-1	TRBV3-1/TRBV3-2	TGTGCCAGCAGCCAAGATGGGAGGAACACTGAAGCTTTCTTT	CASSQDGRNTEAFF
NA	NA	TRBJ1-5	TRBV28	TGTGCCAGCAGGCCCCTCCTAATACCTTCGAGCAATCAGCCCCAGCATTTT	CASRPLLIPSSNQPQHF